This T cell receptor (beta chain) came from a study of human versus mouse CDR3 diversity and MHC coevolution. Study information: Reportedly, immunoSEQ detects one in 200,000 T cells with minimized PCR bias. Study observations and caveats: On average, humans showed more CDR3 deletions and insertions than mice.

This clone has just one count. Antigen unknown. With 8 bases removed from V and 4 bases from J, the gap between germline ends came to 11 bases. The germline V gene has CDR1 MNHNY and CDR2 SVGAGI (reference sequence). This CDR3 contains 12 residues. Measured with immunoSEQ multiplex PCR; TCRdb has only the in-frame clones, and not every one. The sample lists 60,000 to 95,000 clones; roughly 90% were seen once. Naive CD4 T cells, CD45RO-negative and CD62L-positive, were flow-sorted from PBMCs. This sequence joins TRBV6-6 and TRBJ1-1; the D is unclear. What was sequenced was naive CD4+ T cells from blood. Subset of the sample: CD45RO-negative CD62L-positive naive CD4 T cells. The receptor's source is a person between 25 and 70 years old in good health. CDR3 residues: CASALEVTEAFF. As DNA, the CDR3 is TGTGCCAGCGCCCTTGAGGTCACTGAAGCTTTCTTT.